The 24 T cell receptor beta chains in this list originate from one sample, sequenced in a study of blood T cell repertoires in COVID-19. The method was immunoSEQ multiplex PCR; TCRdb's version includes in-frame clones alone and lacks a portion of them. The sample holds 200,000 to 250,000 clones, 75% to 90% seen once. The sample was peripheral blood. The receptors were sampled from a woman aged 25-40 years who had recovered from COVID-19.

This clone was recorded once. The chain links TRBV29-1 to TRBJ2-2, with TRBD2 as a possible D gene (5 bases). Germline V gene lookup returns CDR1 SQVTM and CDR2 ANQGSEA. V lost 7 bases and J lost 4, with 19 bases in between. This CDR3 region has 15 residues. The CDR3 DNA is TGCAGCGCTCAAAGGTCCGGGGTCGGCACCGGGGAGCTGTTTTTT. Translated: CSAQRSGVGTGELFF.

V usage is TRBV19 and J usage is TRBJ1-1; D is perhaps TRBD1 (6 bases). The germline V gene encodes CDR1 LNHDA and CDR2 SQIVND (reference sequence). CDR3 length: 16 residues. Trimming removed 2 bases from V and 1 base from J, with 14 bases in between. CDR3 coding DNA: TGTGCCAGTAGTATACCTACAGGGTTCCCGAACACTGAAGCTTTCTTT. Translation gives CASSIPTGFPNTEAFF.

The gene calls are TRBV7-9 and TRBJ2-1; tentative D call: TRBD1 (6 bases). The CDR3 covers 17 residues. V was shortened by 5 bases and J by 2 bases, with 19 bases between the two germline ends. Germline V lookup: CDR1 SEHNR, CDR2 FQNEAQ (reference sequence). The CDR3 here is CASSQSDRWETYNEQFF. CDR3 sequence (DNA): TGTGCCAGCAGCCAAAGCGACAGGTGGGAAACCTACAATGAGCAGTTCTTC. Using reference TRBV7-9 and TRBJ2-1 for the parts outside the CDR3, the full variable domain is DTGVSQNPRHKITKRGQNVTFRCDPISEHNRLYWYRQTLGQGPEFLTYFQNEAQLEKSRLLSDRFSAERPKGSFSTLEIQRTEQGDSAMYLCASSQSDRWETYNEQFFGPGTRLTVL.

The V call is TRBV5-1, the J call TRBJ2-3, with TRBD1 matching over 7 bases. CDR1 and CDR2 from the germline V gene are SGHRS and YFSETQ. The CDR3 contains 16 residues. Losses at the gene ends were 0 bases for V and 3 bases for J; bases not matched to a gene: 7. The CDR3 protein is CASSLAGRGSTDTQYF. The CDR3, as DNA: TGCGCCAGCAGCTTGGCGGGCAGGGGGTCAACAGATACGCAGTATTTT.

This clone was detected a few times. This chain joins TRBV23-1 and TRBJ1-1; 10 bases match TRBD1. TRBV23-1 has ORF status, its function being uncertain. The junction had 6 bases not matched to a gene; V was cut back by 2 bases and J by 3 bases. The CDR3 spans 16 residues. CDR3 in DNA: TGCGCCAGCAGTCAAGGGACAGGGGACGGAGACACTGAAGCTTTCTTT. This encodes CASSQGTGDGDTEAFF.

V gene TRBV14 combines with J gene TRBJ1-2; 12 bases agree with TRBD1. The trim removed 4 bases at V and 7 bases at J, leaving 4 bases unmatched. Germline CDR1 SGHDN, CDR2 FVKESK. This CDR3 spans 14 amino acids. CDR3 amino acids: CASSRDRGPFGYTF. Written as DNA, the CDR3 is TGTGCCAGCAGCCGGGACAGGGGGCCGTTTGGCTACACCTTC.

CDR3 coding DNA: TGTGCCAGCAGCGTAGAATCAGGGTTTACAGATACGCAGTATTTT. This encodes CASSVESGFTDTQYF. This chain connects TRBV9 to TRBJ2-3; D may be TRBD1 (5 bases). The length of the CDR3 is 15 residues. Per the germline V gene, CDR1 is SGDLS and CDR2 is YYNGEE. V lost 0 bases to trimming and J lost 3 bases, with 11 bases between them.

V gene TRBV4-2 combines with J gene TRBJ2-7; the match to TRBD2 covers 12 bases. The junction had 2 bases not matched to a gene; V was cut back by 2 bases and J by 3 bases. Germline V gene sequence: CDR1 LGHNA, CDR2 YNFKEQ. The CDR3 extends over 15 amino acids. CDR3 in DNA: TGTGCCAGCAGCCAAACTAGCGGGGGGAACTACGAGCAGTACTTC. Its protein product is CASSQTSGGNYEQYF.

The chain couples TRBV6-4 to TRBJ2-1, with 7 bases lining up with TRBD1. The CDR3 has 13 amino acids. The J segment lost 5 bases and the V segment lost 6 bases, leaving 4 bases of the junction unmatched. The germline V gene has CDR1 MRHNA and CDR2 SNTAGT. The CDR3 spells CASSRDSNNEQFF. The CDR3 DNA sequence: TGTGCCAGCAGCCGGGACAGCAACAATGAGCAGTTCTTC.

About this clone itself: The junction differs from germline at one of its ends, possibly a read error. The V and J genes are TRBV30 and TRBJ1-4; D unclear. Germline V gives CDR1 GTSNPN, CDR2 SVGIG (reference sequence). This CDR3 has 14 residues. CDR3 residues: CAWSTGKVNEKLFF. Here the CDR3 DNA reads TGCGCCTGGAGTACGGGGAAAGTTAATGAAAAACTGTTTTTT.

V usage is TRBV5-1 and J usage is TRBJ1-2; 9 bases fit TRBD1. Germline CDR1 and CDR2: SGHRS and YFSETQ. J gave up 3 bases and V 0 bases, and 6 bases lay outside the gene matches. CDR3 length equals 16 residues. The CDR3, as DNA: TGCGCCAGCAGCTTGGATCAGGACAGGGGTGACTATGGCTACACCTTC. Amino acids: CASSLDQDRGDYGYTF. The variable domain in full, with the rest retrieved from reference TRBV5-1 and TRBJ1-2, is KAGVTQTPRYLIKTRGQQVTLSCSPISGHRSVSWYQQTPGQGLQFLFEYFSETQRNKGNFPGRFSGRQFSNSRSEMNVSTLELGDSALYLCASSLDQDRGDYGYTFGSGTRLTVV.

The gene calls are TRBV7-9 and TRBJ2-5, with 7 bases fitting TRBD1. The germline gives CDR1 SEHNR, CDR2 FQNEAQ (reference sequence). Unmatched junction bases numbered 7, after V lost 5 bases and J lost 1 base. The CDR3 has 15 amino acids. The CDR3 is CASSTRDRVQETQYF. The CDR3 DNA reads TGTGCCAGCAGCACCCGGGACAGAGTCCAAGAGACCCAGTACTTC.

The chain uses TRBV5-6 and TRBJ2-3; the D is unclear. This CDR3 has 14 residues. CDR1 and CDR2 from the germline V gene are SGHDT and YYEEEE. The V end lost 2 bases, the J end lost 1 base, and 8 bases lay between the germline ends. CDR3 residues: CASSLGTGTDTQYF. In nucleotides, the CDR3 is TGTGCCAGCAGCTTAGGTACAGGCACAGATACGCAGTATTTT.

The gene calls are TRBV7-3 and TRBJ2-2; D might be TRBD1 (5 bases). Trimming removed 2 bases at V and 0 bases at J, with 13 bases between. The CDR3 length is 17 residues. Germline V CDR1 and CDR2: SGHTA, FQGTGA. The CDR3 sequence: CASSLSPTEANTGELFF. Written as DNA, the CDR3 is TGTGCCAGCAGCTTATCTCCGACAGAAGCGAACACCGGGGAGCTGTTTTTT.

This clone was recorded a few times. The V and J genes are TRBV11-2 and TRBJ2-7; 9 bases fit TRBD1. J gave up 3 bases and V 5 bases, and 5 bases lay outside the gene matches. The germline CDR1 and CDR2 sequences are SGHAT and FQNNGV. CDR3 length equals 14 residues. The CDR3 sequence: CASSRTGAGYEQYF. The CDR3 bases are TGTGCCAGCAGCCGGACAGGGGCCGGCTACGAGCAGTACTTC.

CDR3 residues: CASGFAGALGYTF. The CDR3, as DNA: TGTGCTAGTGGTTTTGCGGGGGCACTCGGCTACACCTTC. This sequence joins TRBV12-5 and TRBJ1-2, with TRBD1 as a possible D gene (6 bases). Trimming took off 3 bases at V and 8 bases at J, with 13 bases between the two ends. Germline loops: CDR1 LGHNT, CDR2 FRNRAP. The CDR3 spans 13 residues.

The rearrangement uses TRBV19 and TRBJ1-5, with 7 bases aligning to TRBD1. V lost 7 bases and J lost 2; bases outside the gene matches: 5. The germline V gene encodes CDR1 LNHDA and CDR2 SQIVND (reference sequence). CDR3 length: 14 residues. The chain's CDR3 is CASTETGGNQPQHF. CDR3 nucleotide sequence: TGTGCCAGTACCGAAACAGGGGGCAATCAGCCCCAGCATTTT.

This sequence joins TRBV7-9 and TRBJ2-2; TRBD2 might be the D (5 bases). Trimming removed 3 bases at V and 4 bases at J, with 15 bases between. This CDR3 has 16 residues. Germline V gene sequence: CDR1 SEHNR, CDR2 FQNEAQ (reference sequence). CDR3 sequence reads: CASSFLGLEATGELFF. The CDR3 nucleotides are TGTGCCAGCAGCTTCCTAGGACTCGAGGCCACCGGGGAGCTGTTTTTT.

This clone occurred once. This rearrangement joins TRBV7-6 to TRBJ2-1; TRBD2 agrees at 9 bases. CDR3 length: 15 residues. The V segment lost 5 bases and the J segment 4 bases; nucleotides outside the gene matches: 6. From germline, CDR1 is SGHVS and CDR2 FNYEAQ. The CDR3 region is CASSPRGLAYNEQFF. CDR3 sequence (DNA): TGTGCCAGCAGCCCTCGGGGACTAGCTTACAATGAGCAGTTCTTC.

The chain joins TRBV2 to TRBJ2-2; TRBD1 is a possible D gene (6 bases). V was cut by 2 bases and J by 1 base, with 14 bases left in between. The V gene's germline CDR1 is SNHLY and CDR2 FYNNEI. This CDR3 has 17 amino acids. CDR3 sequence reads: CASSEPTGRGNTGELFF. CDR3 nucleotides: TGTGCCAGCAGTGAACCCACGGGCAGGGGGAACACCGGGGAGCTGTTTTTT.

Here the CDR3 reads CASSLGDNNEQFF. DNA of the CDR3: TGCGCCAGCAGCTTGGGAGATAACAATGAGCAGTTCTTC. J is TRBJ2-1 and V is TRBV5-1, with unresolved D. CDR1 SGHRS and CDR2 YFSETQ come from the germline V gene. Trimming removed 0 bases at V and 5 bases at J, with 6 bases between. The CDR3 length is 13 residues.

The CDR3 protein is CASSLQGVRDTYYEQYF. CDR3 in DNA: TGTGCCAGCAGCCTCCAAGGAGTACGGGACACATACTACGAGCAGTACTTC. The J gene is TRBJ2-7, the V gene TRBV11-2; D is perhaps TRBD1 (6 bases). The CDR3 sequence is 17 residues long. The germline CDR1 and CDR2 sequences are SGHAT and FQNNGV. Trimming left V 5 bases short and J 3 bases short, with 23 bases between.

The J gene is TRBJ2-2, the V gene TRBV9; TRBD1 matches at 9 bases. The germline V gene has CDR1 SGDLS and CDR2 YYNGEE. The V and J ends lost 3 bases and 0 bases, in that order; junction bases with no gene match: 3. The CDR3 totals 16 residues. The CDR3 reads CASSAQGAPNTGELFF. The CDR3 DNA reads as TGTGCCAGCAGCGCACAGGGGGCCCCGAACACCGGGGAGCTGTTTTTT.

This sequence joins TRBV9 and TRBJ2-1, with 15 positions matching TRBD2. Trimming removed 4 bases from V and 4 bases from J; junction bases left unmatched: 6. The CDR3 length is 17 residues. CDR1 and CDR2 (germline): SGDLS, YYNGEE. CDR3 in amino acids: CASSRRTSGGVYNEQFF. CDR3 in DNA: TGTGCCAGCAGCAGGCGGACTAGCGGGGGGGTATACAATGAGCAGTTCTTC.